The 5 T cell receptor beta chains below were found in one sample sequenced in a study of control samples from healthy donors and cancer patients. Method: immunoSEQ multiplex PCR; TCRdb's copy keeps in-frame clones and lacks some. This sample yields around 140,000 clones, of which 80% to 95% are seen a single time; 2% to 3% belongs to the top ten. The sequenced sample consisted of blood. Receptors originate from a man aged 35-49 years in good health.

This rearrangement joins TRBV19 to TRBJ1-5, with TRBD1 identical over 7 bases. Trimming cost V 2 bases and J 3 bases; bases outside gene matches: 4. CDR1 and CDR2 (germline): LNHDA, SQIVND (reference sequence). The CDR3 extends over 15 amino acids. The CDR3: CASSITDRDNQPQHF. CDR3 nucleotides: TGTGCCAGTAGTATAACTGACAGGGACAATCAGCCCCAGCATTTT.

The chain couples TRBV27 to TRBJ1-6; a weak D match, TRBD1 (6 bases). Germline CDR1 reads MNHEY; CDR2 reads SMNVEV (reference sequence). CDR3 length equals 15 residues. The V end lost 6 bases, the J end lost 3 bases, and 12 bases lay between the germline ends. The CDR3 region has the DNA TGTGCCAGCAGAGCGCAGGGGTTCTATAATTCACCCCTCCACTTT. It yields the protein CASRAQGFYNSPLHF.

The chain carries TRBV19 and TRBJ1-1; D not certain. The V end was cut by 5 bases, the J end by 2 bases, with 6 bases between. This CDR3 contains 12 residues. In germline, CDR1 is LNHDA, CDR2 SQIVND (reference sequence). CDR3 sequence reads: CASSGSNTEAFF. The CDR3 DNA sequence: TGTGCCAGTAGTGGCAGTAACACTGAAGCTTTCTTT.

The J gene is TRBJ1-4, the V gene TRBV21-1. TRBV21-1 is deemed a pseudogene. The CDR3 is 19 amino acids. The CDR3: CASTSRLRAPPLIVEKLFF. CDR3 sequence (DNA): TGTGCCAGCACTTCAAGACTCCGGGCCCCACCGCTCATAGTGGAAAAACTGTTTTTT.

CDR3 sequence: CASSPSEQFF. For the CDR3, the DNA is TGTGCCAGCTCACCAAGTGAGCAGTTCTTC. The V and J genes are TRBV18 and TRBJ2-1; D not certain. The CDR3 length is 10 residues. Trimming shortened V by 2 bases and J by 9 bases, and 2 bases separated the two germline ends. Germline V gene lookup returns CDR1 KGHSH and CDR2 LQKENI.